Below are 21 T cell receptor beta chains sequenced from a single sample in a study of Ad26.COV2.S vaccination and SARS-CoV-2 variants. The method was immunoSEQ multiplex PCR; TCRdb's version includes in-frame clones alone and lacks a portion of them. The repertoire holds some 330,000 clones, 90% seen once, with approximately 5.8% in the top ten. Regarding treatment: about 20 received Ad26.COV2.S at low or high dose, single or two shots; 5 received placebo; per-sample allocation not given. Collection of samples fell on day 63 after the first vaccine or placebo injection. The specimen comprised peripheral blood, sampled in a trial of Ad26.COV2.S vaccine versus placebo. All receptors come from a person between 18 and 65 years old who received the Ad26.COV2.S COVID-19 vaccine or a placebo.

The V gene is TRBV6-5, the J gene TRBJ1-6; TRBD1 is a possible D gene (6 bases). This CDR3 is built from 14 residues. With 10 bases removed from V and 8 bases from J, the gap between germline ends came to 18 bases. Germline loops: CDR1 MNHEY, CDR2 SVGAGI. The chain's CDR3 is CATVSRTADSPLHF. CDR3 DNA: TGTGCCACCGTAAGCAGGACAGCGGATTCACCCCTCCACTTT.

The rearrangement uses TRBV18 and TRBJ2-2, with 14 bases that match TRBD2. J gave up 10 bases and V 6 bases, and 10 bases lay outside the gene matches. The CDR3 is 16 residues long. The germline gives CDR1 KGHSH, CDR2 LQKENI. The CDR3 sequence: CASSRRTSGGSQELFF. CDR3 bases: TGTGCCAGCTCTCGCCGGACTAGCGGGGGGAGTCAGGAGCTGTTTTTT.

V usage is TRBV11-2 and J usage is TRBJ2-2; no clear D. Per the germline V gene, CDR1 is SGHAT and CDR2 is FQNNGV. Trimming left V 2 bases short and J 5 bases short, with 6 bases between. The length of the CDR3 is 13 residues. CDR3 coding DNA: TGTGCCAGCAGCTTAATGCGGACCGGGGAGCTGTTTTTT. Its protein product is CASSLMRTGELFF. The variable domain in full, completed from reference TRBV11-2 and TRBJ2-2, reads EAGVAQSPRYKIIEKRQSVAFWCNPISGHATLYWYQQILGQGPKLLIQFQNNGVVDDSQLPKDRFSAERLKGVDSTLKIQPAKLEDSAVYLCASSLMRTGELFFGEGSRLTVL.

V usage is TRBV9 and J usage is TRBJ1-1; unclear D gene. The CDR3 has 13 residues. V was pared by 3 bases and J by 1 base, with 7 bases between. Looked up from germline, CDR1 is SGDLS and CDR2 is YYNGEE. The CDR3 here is CASSGDWNTEAFF. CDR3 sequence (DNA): TGTGCCAGCAGCGGCGACTGGAACACTGAAGCTTTCTTT.

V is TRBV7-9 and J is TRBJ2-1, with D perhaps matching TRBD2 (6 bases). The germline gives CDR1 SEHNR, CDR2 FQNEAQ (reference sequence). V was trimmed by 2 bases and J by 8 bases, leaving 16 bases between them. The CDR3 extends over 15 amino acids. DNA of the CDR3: TGTGCCAGCAGCTTACCCCAGCCTGGGAGGCATGAGCAGTTCTTC. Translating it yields CASSLPQPGRHEQFF.

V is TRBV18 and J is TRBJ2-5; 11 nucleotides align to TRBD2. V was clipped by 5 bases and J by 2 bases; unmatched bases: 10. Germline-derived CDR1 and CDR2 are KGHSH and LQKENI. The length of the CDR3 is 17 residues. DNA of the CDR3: TGTGCCAGCTCATCACTAGGCACTAGCGGGAGACAAGAGACCCAGTACTTC. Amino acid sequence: CASSSLGTSGRQETQYF.

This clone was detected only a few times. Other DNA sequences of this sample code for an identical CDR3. CDR3 loop: CASSLGYSNQPQHF. DNA for the CDR3: TGTGCCAGCAGCTTAGGGTACAGCAATCAGCCCCAGCATTTT. V usage is TRBV7-9 and J usage is TRBJ1-5; D remains unclear. Trimming shortened V by 1 base and J by 1 base, and 5 bases separated the two germline ends. The CDR3 runs 14 residues. Germline assignment: CDR1 SEHNR and CDR2 FQNEAQ (reference sequence).

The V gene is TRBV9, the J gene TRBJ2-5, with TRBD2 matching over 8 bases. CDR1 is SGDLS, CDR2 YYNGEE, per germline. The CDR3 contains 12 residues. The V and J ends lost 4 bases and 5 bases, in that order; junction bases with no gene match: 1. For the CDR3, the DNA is TGTGCCAGCAGCCCGGGGGGGGAGACCCAGTACTTC. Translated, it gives CASSPGGETQYF.

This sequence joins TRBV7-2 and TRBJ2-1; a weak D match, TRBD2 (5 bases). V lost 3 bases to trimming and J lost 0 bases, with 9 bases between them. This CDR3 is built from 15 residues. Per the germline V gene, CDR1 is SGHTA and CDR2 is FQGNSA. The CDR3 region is CASSFITSSYNEQFF. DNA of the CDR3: TGTGCCAGCAGCTTCATAACTAGCTCCTACAATGAGCAGTTCTTC.

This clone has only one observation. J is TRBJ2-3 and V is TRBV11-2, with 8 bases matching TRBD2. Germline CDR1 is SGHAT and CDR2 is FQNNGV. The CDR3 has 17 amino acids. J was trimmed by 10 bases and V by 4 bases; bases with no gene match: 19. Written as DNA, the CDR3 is TGTGCCAGCAGCTCGAATACGCCTACTAGCGGCCCGCACTCGCAGTATTTT. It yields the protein CASSSNTPTSGPHSQYF.

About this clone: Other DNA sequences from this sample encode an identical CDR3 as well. CDR3 amino acids: CASSLEGYGYTF. The CDR3, as DNA: TGTGCCAGCAGCTTAGAAGGATATGGCTACACCTTC. The V call is TRBV7-9, the J call TRBJ1-2, with D uncertain. The CDR3 consists of 12 residues. V gave up 1 base and J gave up 5 bases, with 5 bases separating them. CDR1 SEHNR and CDR2 FQNEAQ come from the germline V gene (reference sequence).

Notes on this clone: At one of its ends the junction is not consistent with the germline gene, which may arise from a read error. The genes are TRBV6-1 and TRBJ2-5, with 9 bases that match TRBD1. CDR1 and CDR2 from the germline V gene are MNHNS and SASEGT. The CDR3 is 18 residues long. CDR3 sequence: CASSEDRGYVGTQETQYF. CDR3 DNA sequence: TGTGCCAGCAGCGAAGACAGGGGGTATGTCGGGACACAAGAGACCCAGTACTTC.

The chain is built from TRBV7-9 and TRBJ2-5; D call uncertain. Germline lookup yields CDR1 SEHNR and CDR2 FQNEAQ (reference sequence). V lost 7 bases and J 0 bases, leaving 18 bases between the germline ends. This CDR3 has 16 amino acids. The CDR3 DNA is TGTGCCAGCACCTCCGGAGAAACAGACTACCAAGAGACCCAGTACTTC. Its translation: CASTSGETDYQETQYF.

CDR3 DNA: TGTGCCAGCAGTTACGGGGGCAGCGAGGGTTCACCCCTCCACTTT. Protein product: CASSYGGSEGSPLHF. This chain connects TRBV6-5 to TRBJ1-6; the D gene is possibly TRBD1 (6 bases). CDR1 MNHEY and CDR2 SVGAGI come from the germline V gene. The CDR3 runs 15 residues. Between the trimmed V and J ends, which lost 2 bases and 9 bases, there was a span of 14 bases.

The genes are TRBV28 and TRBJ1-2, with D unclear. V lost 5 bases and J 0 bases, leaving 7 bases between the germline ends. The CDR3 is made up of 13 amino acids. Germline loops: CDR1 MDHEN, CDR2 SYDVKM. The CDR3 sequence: CASSLKANYGYTF. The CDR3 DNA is TGTGCCAGCAGTCTAAAGGCTAACTATGGCTACACCTTC.

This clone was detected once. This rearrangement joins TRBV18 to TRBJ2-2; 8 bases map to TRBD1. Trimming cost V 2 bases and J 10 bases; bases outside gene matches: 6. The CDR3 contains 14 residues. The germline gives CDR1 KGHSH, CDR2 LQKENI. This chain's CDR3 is CASSPETGVLELFF. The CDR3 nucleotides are TGTGCCAGCTCACCAGAGACAGGGGTGTTGGAGCTGTTTTTT.

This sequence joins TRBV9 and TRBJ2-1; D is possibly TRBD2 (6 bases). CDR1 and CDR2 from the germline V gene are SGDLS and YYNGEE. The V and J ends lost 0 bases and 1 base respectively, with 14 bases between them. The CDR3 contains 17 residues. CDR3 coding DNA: TGTGCCAGCAGCGTAGCCCCGTTTAGCGGTTCCTACAATGAGCAGTTCTTC. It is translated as CASSVAPFSGSYNEQFF.

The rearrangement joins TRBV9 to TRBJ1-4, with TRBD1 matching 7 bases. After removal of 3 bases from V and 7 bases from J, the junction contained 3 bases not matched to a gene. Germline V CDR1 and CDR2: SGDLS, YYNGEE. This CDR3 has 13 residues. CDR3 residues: CASSAQGSEKLFF. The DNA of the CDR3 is TGTGCCAGCAGCGCACAGGGGAGTGAAAAACTGTTTTTT.

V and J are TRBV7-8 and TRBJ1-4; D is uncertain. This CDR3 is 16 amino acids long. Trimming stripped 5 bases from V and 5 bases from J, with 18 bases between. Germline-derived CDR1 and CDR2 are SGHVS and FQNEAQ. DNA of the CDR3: TGTGCCAGCAGCCCACGTACAACCCTCGGGAATGAAAAACTGTTTTTT. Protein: CASSPRTTLGNEKLFF.

The CDR3: CASSWGQGQGAIYF. As DNA, the CDR3 is TGTGCCAGCAGCTGGGGACAGGGGCAAGGAGCCATATATTTT. This chain joins TRBV7-2 and TRBJ1-3; 10 bases map to TRBD1. From germline, CDR1 is SGHTA and CDR2 FQGNSA. This CDR3 has 14 residues. Trimming took 4 bases from V and 11 from J; bases not matched to a gene: 8.

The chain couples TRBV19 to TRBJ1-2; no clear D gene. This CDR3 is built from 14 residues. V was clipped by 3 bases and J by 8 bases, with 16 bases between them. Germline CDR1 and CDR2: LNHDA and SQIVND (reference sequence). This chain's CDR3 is CASSMPVPPRGYTF. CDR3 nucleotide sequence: TGTGCCAGTAGTATGCCCGTTCCTCCTCGGGGCTACACCTTC.